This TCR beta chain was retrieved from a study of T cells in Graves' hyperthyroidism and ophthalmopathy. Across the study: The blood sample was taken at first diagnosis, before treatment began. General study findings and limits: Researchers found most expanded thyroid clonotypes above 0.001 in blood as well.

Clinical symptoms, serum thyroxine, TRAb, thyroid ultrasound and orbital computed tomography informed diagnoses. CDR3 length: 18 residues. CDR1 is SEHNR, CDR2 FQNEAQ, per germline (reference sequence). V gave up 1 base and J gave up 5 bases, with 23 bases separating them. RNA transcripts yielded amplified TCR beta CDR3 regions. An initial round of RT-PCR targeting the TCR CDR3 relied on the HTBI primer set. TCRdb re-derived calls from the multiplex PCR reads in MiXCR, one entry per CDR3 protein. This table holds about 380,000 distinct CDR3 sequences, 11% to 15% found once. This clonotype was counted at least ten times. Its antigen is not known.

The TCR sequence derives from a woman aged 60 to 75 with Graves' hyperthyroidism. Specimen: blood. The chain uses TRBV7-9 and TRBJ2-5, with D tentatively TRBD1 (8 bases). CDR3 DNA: TGTGCCAGCAGCTTAGAACAGGGGGGGGACGGCTCTTCGGAGACCCAGTACTTC. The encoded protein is CASSLEQGGDGSSETQYF.